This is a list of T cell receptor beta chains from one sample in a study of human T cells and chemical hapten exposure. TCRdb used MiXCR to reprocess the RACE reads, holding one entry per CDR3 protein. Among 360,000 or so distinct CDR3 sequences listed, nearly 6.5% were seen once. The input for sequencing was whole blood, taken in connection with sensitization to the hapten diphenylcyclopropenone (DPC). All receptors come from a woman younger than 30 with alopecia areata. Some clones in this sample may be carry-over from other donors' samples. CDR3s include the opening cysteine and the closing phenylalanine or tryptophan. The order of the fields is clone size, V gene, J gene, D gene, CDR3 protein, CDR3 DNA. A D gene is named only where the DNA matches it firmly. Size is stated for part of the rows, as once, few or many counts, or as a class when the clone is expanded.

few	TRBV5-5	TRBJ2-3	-	CASSTGVAGIHTQYF	TGTGCCAGCAGCACCGGTGTGGCGGGGATTCATACGCAGTATTTT
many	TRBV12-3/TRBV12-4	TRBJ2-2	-	CASSPAGAGDTGELFF	TGTGCCAGCAGTCCCGCAGGGGCGGGCGACACCGGGGAGCTGTTTTTT
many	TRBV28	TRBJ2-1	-	CASSLGNGDEQFF	TGTGCCAGCAGTTTGGGGAACGGCGATGAGCAGTTCTTC
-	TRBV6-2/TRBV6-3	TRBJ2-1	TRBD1	CAVIKGTGNYNEQFF	TGTGCCGTAATCAAAGGGACAGGGAACTACAATGAGCAGTTCTTC
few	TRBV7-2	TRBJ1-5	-	CASSLRSGTSNQPQHF	TGTGCCAGCAGCTTAAGATCGGGGACCAGCAATCAGCCCCAGCATTTT
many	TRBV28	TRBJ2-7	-	CASSPHTGFYEQYF	TGTGCCAGCAGCCCGCATACAGGTTTCTACGAGCAGTACTTC
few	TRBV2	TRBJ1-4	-	CASSEEGYGEKLFF	TGTGCCAGCAGTGAAGAGGGGTACGGGGAAAAACTGTTTTTT
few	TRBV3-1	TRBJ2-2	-	CASSPFFTGELFF	TGTGCCAGCAGCCCATTCTTCACCGGGGAGCTGTTTTTT
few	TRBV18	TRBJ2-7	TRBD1	CASSPGQGTAYEQYF	TGTGCCAGCTCACCCGGACAGGGAACGGCCTACGAGCAGTACTTC
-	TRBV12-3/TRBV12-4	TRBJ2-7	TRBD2	CASSRLAGGDEQYF	TGTGCCAGCAGCAGACTAGCGGGGGGTGACGAGCAGTACTTC
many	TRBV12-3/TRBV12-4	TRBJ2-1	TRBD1	CASSLGQPNEQFF	TGTGCCAGCAGTCTGGGACAGCCCAATGAGCAGTTCTTC
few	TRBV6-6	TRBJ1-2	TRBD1	CASSYSGQAYGYTF	TGTGCCAGCAGTTACTCGGGACAGGCCTATGGCTACACCTTC
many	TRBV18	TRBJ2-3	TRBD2	CASSQYSGGEEDTQYF	TGTGCCAGCTCCCAATATAGCGGGGGAGAAGAAGATACGCAGTATTTT
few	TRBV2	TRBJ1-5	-	CASRARGDVSF	TGTGCCAGCAGGGCTAGAGGGGACGTTTCTTTT
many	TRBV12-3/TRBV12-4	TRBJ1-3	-	CASSLGGDPGNTIYF	TGTGCCAGCAGTTTAGGGGGGGACCCTGGAAACACCATATATTTT
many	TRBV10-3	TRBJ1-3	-	CAIRSDNSGNTIYF	TGTGCCATCAGAAGCGATAACTCTGGAAACACCATATATTTT
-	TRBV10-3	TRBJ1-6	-	CAISESKGIGSPLHF	TGTGCCATCAGTGAGTCGAAGGGGATTGGATCACCCCTCCACTTT
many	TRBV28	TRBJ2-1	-	CASSLSREQFF	TGTGCCAGCAGTTTAAGTAGGGAGCAGTTCTTC
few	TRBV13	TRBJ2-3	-	CASSLGRWTGRNTQYF	TGTGCCAGCAGCTTAGGCCGCTGGACCGGACGAAATACGCAGTATTTT
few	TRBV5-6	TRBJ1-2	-	CASSLIDLRATYGYTF	TGTGCCAGCAGCCTGATCGACCTCAGGGCGACCTATGGCTACACCTTC
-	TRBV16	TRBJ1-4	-	CASSQVPPQATNEKLFF	TGTGCCAGCAGCCAAGTCCCGCCACAGGCAACTAATGAAAAACTGTTTTTT
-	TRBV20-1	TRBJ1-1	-	CSAPDGGPTEAFF	TGCAGTGCCCCGGATGGGGGGCCCACTGAAGCTTTCTTT
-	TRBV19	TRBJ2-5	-	CASSTRGIETQYF	TGTGCCAGTAGTACCAGGGGCATAGAGACCCAGTACTTC
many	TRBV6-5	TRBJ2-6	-	CASRAGTDGSGANVLTF	TGTGCCAGCAGAGCCGGGACGGACGGCTCTGGGGCCAACGTCCTGACTTTC
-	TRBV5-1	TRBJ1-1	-	CASSPLMRAGTEAFF	TGCGCCAGCAGCCCCCTTATGCGGGCAGGCACTGAAGCTTTCTTT
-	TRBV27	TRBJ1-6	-	CASSFVGSSLGGARSPLHF	TGTGCCAGCAGTTTCGTAGGGTCTTCATTAGGGGGGGCACGTTCACCCCTCCACTTT
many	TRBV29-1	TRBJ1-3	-	CSGGEPGNTIYF	TGCAGCGGAGGGGAGCCTGGAAACACCATATATTTT
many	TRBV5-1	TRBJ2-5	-	CASSLGLGEETQYF	TGCGCCAGCAGCTTGGGACTAGGGGAAGAGACCCAGTACTTC
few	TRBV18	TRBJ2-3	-	CASSPPVGADTQYF	TGTGCCAGCTCACCACCGGTGGGAGCGGATACGCAGTATTTT
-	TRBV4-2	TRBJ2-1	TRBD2	CASSPTNTLAGVDNEQFF	TGTGCCAGCAGCCCGACAAATACACTAGCGGGGGTGGACAATGAGCAGTTCTTC
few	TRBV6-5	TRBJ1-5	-	CASSGGFEIYSNQPQHF	TGTGCCAGCAGTGGGGGATTCGAGATTTATAGCAATCAGCCCCAGCATTTT
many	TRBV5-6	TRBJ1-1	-	CASSLLQSVTEAFF	TGTGCCAGCAGCTTGTTACAGAGTGTCACTGAAGCTTTCTTT
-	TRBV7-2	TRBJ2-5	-	CASSLGPVQGGTQYF	TGTGCCAGCAGCTTAGGGCCAGTCCAAGGGGGGACCCAGTACTTC
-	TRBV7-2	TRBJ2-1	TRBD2	CASSPAGALSHEQFF	TGTGCCAGCAGCCCAGCGGGGGCCCTTTCCCATGAGCAGTTCTTC
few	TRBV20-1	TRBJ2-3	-	CSAPPRMPPDTQYF	TGCAGTGCCCCCCCGCGGATGCCGCCAGATACGCAGTATTTT
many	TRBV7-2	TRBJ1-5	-	CASSLFYNQPQHF	TGTGCCAGCAGCTTATTTTACAATCAGCCCCAGCATTTT
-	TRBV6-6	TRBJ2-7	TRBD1	CASNMDRGRYEQYF	TGTGCCAGCAATATGGACAGGGGCCGTTACGAGCAGTACTTC
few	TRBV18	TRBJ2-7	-	CASSPENNYEQYF	TGTGCCAGCTCACCGGAAAATAACTACGAGCAGTACTTC
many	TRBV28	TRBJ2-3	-	CASSLTGLADNTQYF	TGTGCCAGCAGTTTAACAGGACTCGCCGATAATACGCAGTATTTT
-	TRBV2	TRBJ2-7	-	CASMRGNSYEQYF	TGTGCCAGCATGAGGGGGAACTCCTACGAGCAGTACTTC
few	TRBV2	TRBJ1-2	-	CASVFRALSLNYGYTF	TGTGCCAGCGTCTTTAGGGCCCTGTCTCTTAACTATGGCTACACCTTC
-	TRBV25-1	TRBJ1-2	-	CASTQSGRYGYTF	TGTGCCAGCACTCAGTCTGGCCGTTATGGCTACACCTTC
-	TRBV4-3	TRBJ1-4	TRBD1	CASSQDRGPDEKLFF	TGCGCCAGCAGCCAAGACAGGGGGCCAGATGAAAAACTGTTTTTT
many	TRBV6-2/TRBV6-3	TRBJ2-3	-	CASIRGHSTDTQYF	TGTGCCAGCATCCGGGGACACAGCACAGATACGCAGTATTTT
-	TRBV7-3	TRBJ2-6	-	CASSPPQPGANVLTF	TGTGCCAGCAGCCCCCCACAGCCTGGGGCCAACGTCCTGACTTTC
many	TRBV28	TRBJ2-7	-	CASSLRYEQYF	TGTGCCAGCAGCTTAAGATACGAGCAGTACTTC
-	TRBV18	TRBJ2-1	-	CASSEYRADEQFF	TGTGCCAGCTCAGAGTACCGGGCCGATGAGCAGTTCTTC
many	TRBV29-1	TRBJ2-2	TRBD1	CSVGGNHRGPTGELFF	TGCAGCGTTGGAGGGAACCACAGGGGACCCACCGGGGAGCTGTTTTTT
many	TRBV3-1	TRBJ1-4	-	CASSPGGGSATNEKLFF	TGTGCCAGCAGCCCGGGCGGCGGCTCCGCAACTAATGAAAAACTGTTTTTT
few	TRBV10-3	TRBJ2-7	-	CAISVNRDYEQYF	TGTGCCATCAGTGTGAACAGGGACTACGAGCAGTACTTC
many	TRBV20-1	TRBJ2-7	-	CSYRRKPQYF	TGCAGCTACCGACGAAAGCCGCAGTACTTC
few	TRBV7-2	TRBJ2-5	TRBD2	CASSPRAGGAPSQETQYF	TGTGCCAGCAGCCCAAGGGCGGGGGGGGCGCCCTCCCAAGAGACCCAGTACTTC
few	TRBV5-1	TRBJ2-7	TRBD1	CASSLEGQGAYEQYF	TGCGCCAGCAGCTTGGAGGGACAGGGGGCCTACGAGCAGTACTTC
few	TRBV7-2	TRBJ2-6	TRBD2	CASSPRGGGAGPGANVLTF	TGTGCCAGCAGCCCCCGTGGCGGGGGGGCAGGTCCTGGGGCCAACGTCCTGACTTTC
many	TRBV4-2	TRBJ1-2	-	CASSQDLIRTAGTF	TGTGCCAGCAGCCAAGATTTGATCCGGACCGCCGGTACCTTC
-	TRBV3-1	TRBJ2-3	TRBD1	CASSQRTGEYTQYF	TGTGCCAGCAGCCAGAGAACAGGGGAGTACACGCAGTATTTT
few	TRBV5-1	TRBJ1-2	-	CASSLAGAVDGYTF	TGCGCCAGCAGCTTGGCTGGGGCTGTGGATGGCTACACCTTC
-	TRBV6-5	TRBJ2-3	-	CASSYSSTETDTQYF	TGTGCCAGCAGTTACTCGTCGACAGAGACAGATACGCAGTATTTT
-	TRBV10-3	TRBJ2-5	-	CATSKRGEQETQYF	TGTGCCACCTCGAAAAGGGGCGAACAAGAGACCCAGTACTTC